One sample yielded the 10 T cell receptor beta chains listed below, sequenced in a study of cytomegalovirus exposure and HLA in healthy donors. A multiplex PCR was run with 60 Vbeta primers and 13 Jbeta primers. The protocol was immunoSEQ multiplex PCR, while the TCRdb copy is restricted to in-frame clones and leaves out a portion. The sample carries fewer than 200,000 clones, roughly 79% recorded once. Sequenced: PBMCs. These TCRs come from a woman aged 18 to 35 in good health and CMV-seropositive.

In its sample, this clone was seen a few times. CDR3 DNA sequence: TGTGCCAGCAGCTTGGCGGGGGAGAACTATGGCTACACCTTC. Residues: CASSLAGENYGYTF. The chain links TRBV5-5 to TRBJ1-2; perhaps TRBD1 as D (5 bases). The CDR3 spans 14 residues. V dropped 0 bases and J dropped 2 bases, with 8 bases sitting between them. Germline lookup yields CDR1 SGHKS and CDR2 YYEKEE (reference sequence).

The rearrangement joins TRBV19 to TRBJ2-7; perhaps TRBD2 as D (5 bases). CDR1 is LNHDA, CDR2 SQIVND, per germline (reference sequence). The CDR3 totals 13 residues. The V end lost 5 bases, the J end lost 7 bases, and 15 bases lay between the germline ends. The CDR3 spells CASSPLGGGEQYF. CDR3 in DNA: TGTGCCAGTAGTCCCCTAGGAGGCGGGGAGCAGTACTTC.

The J gene is TRBJ1-1, the V gene TRBV4-2, with TRBD1 identical over 10 bases. CDR3 length: 15 residues. Germline V CDR1 and CDR2: LGHNA, YNFKEQ. J gave up 2 bases and V 4 bases, and 4 bases lay outside the gene matches. The DNA for the CDR3 is TGTGCCAGCAGCCGAAGGGACAGGGGAAACACTGAAGCTTTCTTT. Translating gives CASSRRDRGNTEAFF.

The chain has TRBV6-5 and TRBJ2-2; possible D gene TRBD1, 7 bases. V was shortened by 8 bases and J by 0 bases, with 10 bases between the two germline ends. Germline assignment: CDR1 MNHEY and CDR2 SVGAGI. The CDR3 length is 14 residues. The chain's CDR3 is CASGGTANTGELFF. In nucleotides, the CDR3 is TGTGCCAGCGGAGGGACAGCGAACACCGGGGAGCTGTTTTTT.

This chain links TRBV5-1 with TRBJ2-5, with D tentatively TRBD1 (5 bases). With the DNA end fitting TRBJ2-7 better, the J assignment may be wrong. CDR1 is SGHRS, CDR2 YFSETQ, per germline. CDR3 length: 14 amino acids. CDR3 sequence: CASSLGLGLYEQYF. CDR3 nucleotide sequence: TGCGCCAGCAGCTTGGGTCTGGGGCTGTACGAGCAGTACTTC.

This chain uses TRBV7-6 with TRBJ1-1; TRBD1 is a possible D gene (6 bases). The length of the CDR3 is 14 residues. The germline gives CDR1 SGHVS, CDR2 FNYEAQ. V was cut by 5 bases and J by 1 base, with 11 bases left in between. The CDR3 region is CASSALTGNTEAFF. In DNA, the CDR3 is TGTGCCAGCAGCGCCCTGACAGGGAACACTGAAGCTTTCTTT.

DNA for the CDR3: TGTGCCAGCAGCGTAGGGACAGGGGGGTCCGGTGAAAAACTGTTTTTT. It encodes CASSVGTGGSGEKLFF. The chain is built from TRBV9 and TRBJ1-4; 10 bases line up with TRBD1. CDR3 length: 16 residues. Germline V CDR1 and CDR2: SGDLS, YYNGEE. The ends lost 0 bases at V and 7 bases at J; junction bases unmatched: 6.

V gene TRBV4-1 combines with J gene TRBJ2-2; the match to TRBD1 covers 9 bases. This CDR3 comprises 17 residues. Losses at the gene ends were 3 bases for V and 5 bases for J; bases not matched to a gene: 10. Germline CDR1 and CDR2: MGHRA and YSYEKL. The CDR3 spells CASSQDRGAMGTGELFF. CDR3 nucleotide sequence: TGCGCCAGCAGCCAGGACAGGGGCGCTATGGGTACCGGGGAGCTGTTTTTT.

The chain joins TRBV5-1 to TRBJ2-6, with 8 bases matching TRBD2. The CDR3 consists of 18 residues. Looked up from germline, CDR1 is SGHRS and CDR2 is YFSETQ. V dropped 4 bases and J dropped 0; count of bases not matched to a gene: 9. CDR3 residues: CASSPAGGSHSGANVLTF. The DNA of the CDR3 is TGCGCCAGCAGCCCCGCGGGGGGCAGCCACTCTGGGGCCAACGTCCTGACTTTC.

DNA of the CDR3: TGTGCCAGAACCCTAGACGAGCAGTACTTC. It translates to CARTLDEQYF. The gene calls are TRBV7-5 and TRBJ2-7; TRBD2, as called in the table, went unchecked against the DNA. TRBV7-5 constitutes a pseudogene. This CDR3 is 10 amino acids long.